Listed here are 28 T cell receptor beta chains from one sample, sequenced in a study of T cell changes during pregnancy in multiple sclerosis. Profiling relied on immunoSEQ multiplex PCR, and the TCRdb table lists in-frame clones only, not all of them. Among about 85,000 clones listed, approximately 91% were seen once. The sample consisted of peripheral blood, taken in the first trimester of pregnancy. All receptors come from a female donor with multiple sclerosis, enrolled in a pregnancy study.

The V gene is TRBV4-1, the J gene TRBJ1-1; a weak D match, TRBD1 (5 bases). CDR3 length equals 16 residues. Germline CDR1 MGHRA, CDR2 YSYEKL. Trimming stripped 2 bases from V and 1 base from J, with 14 bases between. The CDR3 sequence is CASSQILNQGNTEAFF. The CDR3 coding sequence is TGCGCCAGCAGCCAAATCTTGAATCAGGGGAACACTGAAGCTTTCTTT.

This CDR3 reads CASREDRGLGEQYF. The CDR3 region has the DNA TGTGCCAGCAGGGAGGACAGGGGGCTCGGCGAGCAGTACTTC. The chain joins TRBV7-9 to TRBJ2-7; 11 nucleotides agree with TRBD1. Germline assignment: CDR1 SEHNR and CDR2 FQNEAQ (reference sequence). CDR3 length: 14 amino acids. The junction had 7 bases not matched to a gene; V was cut back by 6 bases and J by 6 bases.

CDR3 amino acids: CASMHGAPPNSPLHF. The CDR3 region has the DNA TGTGCCAGCATGCATGGGGCCCCCCCGAATTCACCCCTCCACTTT. The chain combines TRBV6-5 with TRBJ1-6; the D gene is possibly TRBD1 (5 bases). This CDR3 spans 15 amino acids. The germline V gene has CDR1 MNHEY and CDR2 SVGAGI. The V end lost 7 bases, the J end lost 7 bases, and 17 bases lay between the germline ends.

The chain carries TRBV14 and TRBJ2-2; TRBD2 agrees at 11 bases. Germline values: CDR1 SGHDN, CDR2 FVKESK. The CDR3 length is 15 residues. The ends lost 4 bases at V and 2 bases at J; junction bases unmatched: 0. DNA of the CDR3: TGTGCCAGCAGCCGACTAGCGGGAAACACCGGGGAGCTGTTTTTT. It translates to CASSRLAGNTGELFF.

The J gene is TRBJ1-5, the V gene TRBV6-1; 12 bases are a match to TRBD1. V shed 2 bases and J 7 bases; nucleotides not matched to a gene: 6. The CDR3 covers 16 residues. Germline assignment: CDR1 MNHNS and CDR2 SASEGT. The CDR3 sequence is CASSERGQGARQPQHF. The CDR3 nucleotides read TGTGCCAGCAGTGAACGGGGACAGGGGGCAAGGCAGCCCCAGCATTTT.

This clone was recorded only once. The V and J genes are TRBV5-8 and TRBJ1-3, with a tentative D call TRBD1 (5 bases). The CDR3 is 15 residues long. V lost 0 bases, J lost 2 bases, and 9 bases lay in between. Germline CDR1 reads SGHTS; CDR2 reads YDEGEE. The CDR3 nucleotides are TGTGCCAGCAGCTTGGCTGCAGGGCCTGGAAACACCATATATTTT. Translated: CASSLAAGPGNTIYF.

The chain employs TRBV4-3 and TRBJ1-2; tentative D call: TRBD1 (5 bases). Trimming removed 0 bases at V and 2 bases at J, with 13 bases between. Germline V gives CDR1 LGHNA, CDR2 YSLEER. The CDR3 contains 16 residues. The CDR3 bases are TGCGCCAGCAGCCAAGATGGCAGGGTTTCAAACTATGGCTACACCTTC. Its protein product is CASSQDGRVSNYGYTF.

V gene TRBV6-1 combines with J gene TRBJ2-7, with D possibly being TRBD1 (6 bases). V lost 2 bases, J lost 6 bases, and 14 bases lay in between. The V gene's germline CDR1 is MNHNS and CDR2 SASEGT. The CDR3 is made up of 14 amino acids. The CDR3 region is CASSESAQGLEQYF. DNA of the CDR3: TGTGCCAGCAGTGAATCGGCACAGGGCCTCGAGCAGTACTTC.

The chain combines TRBV7-8 with TRBJ2-7; D is uncertain. The CDR3 is 12 residues long. Germline V gene data show CDR1 as SGHVS and CDR2 as FQNEAQ. The V end lost 1 base, the J end lost 4 bases, and 5 bases lay between the germline ends. CDR3 protein: CASSLVIYEQYF. CDR3 nucleotides: TGTGCCAGCAGCTTAGTTATATACGAGCAGTACTTC.

This sequence joins TRBV28 and TRBJ1-6, with D perhaps matching TRBD1 (6 bases). CDR1 is MDHEN, CDR2 SYDVKM, per germline. The CDR3 has 16 amino acids. Trimming removed 3 bases from V and 4 bases from J, with 13 bases in between. The CDR3 sequence: CASSLPTGQYNSPLHF. The CDR3 nucleotides read TGTGCCAGCAGTTTGCCGACAGGCCAGTATAATTCACCCCTCCACTTT.

The V and J genes are TRBV7-3 and TRBJ2-2; D gene ambiguous. CDR3 length: 14 residues. V lost 2 bases, J lost 4 bases, and 8 bases lay in between. Germline V gene sequence: CDR1 SGHTA, CDR2 FQGTGA. CDR3 sequence reads: CASSLHAGTGELFF. The CDR3 coding sequence is TGTGCCAGCAGCTTACATGCCGGCACCGGGGAGCTGTTTTTT.

CDR3 loop: CASSSDYQETQYF. The CDR3 region has the DNA TGTGCCAGCAGCTCCGACTACCAAGAGACCCAGTACTTC. The genes are TRBV7-9 and TRBJ2-5; no firm D call. Germline-derived CDR1 and CDR2 are SEHNR and FQNEAQ (reference sequence). This CDR3 is built from 13 residues. Trimming took 4 bases from V and 0 from J, leaving 6 bases between them. Looking up the rest from reference TRBV7-9 and TRBJ2-5 gives the full variable domain: DTGVSQNPRHKITKRGQNVTFRCDPISEHNRLYWYRQTLGQGPEFLTYFQNEAQLEKSRLLSDRFSAERPKGSFSTLEIQRTEQGDSAMYLCASSSDYQETQYFGPGTRLLVL.

This chain uses TRBV6-5 with TRBJ1-1; unclear D gene. Per germline, CDR1 MNHEY and CDR2 SVGAGI. CDR3 size: 16 residues. V was shortened by 0 bases and J by 3 bases, with 14 bases between the two germline ends. The CDR3 DNA follows: TGTGCCAGCAGTTACTCGTGGGTCAATCAGGACACTGAAGCTTTCTTT. Translating it yields CASSYSWVNQDTEAFF.

The table lists this clone with a few counts. The rearrangement uses TRBV19 and TRBJ1-5; 9 nucleotides line up with TRBD1. CDR1 and CDR2 (germline): LNHDA, SQIVND (reference sequence). Trimming took 6 bases from V and 2 from J; bases not matched to a gene: 5. This CDR3 contains 15 residues. The DNA for the CDR3 is TGTGCCAGTAGAGGGGGACAGGGCGGCAATCAGCCCCAGCATTTT. Protein product: CASRGGQGGNQPQHF.

J is TRBJ2-7 and V is TRBV6-5, with 12 bases matching TRBD1. Losses at the gene ends were 4 bases for V and 3 bases for J; bases not matched to a gene: 4. Germline loops: CDR1 MNHEY, CDR2 SVGAGI. CDR3 length equals 15 residues. The chain's CDR3 is CASSWGQGAIYEQYF. CDR3 DNA: TGTGCCAGCAGTTGGGGACAGGGGGCTATCTACGAGCAGTACTTC.

This rearrangement joins TRBV25-1 to TRBJ2-3; a weak D match, TRBD1 (7 bases). CDR1 is MGHDK and CDR2 is SYGVNS in the germline V gene. V was shortened by 3 bases and J by 6 bases, with 19 bases between the two germline ends. The CDR3 is made up of 16 amino acids. The CDR3 nucleotides are TGTGCCAGCAGTGATTCGTCGGAGGGGGCGTTTGATACGCAGTATTTT. It codes for CASSDSSEGAFDTQYF.

The J gene is TRBJ2-7, the V gene TRBV7-8; D may be TRBD1 (6 bases). Germline V gene data show CDR1 as SGHVS and CDR2 as FQNEAQ. This CDR3 contains 14 residues. The V and J ends lost 4 bases and 3 bases respectively, with 13 bases between them. The CDR3 sequence is CASSSGQRGYEQYF. The CDR3 DNA is TGTGCCAGCAGCTCGGGACAAAGGGGCTACGAGCAGTACTTC.

This chain joins TRBV6-1 and TRBJ2-7; 8 bases fit TRBD2. CDR1 and CDR2 (germline): MNHNS, SASEGT. J lost 2 bases, V lost 6 bases, and 3 bases had no gene match. The CDR3 length is 13 residues. The CDR3 protein is CASRRLAPYEQYF. The CDR3 DNA reads as TGTGCCAGCAGAAGACTAGCGCCCTACGAGCAGTACTTC.

This rearrangement joins TRBV28 to TRBJ1-1, with TRBD1 matching over 9 bases. The CDR3 contains 15 residues. Germline V gene data show CDR1 as MDHEN and CDR2 as SYDVKM. With V trimmed by 7 bases and J by 6 bases, 12 bases remained unmatched. CDR3 amino acids: CASTGKTGGASEAFF. The CDR3 DNA reads TGTGCCAGCACCGGCAAGACAGGGGGGGCTTCTGAAGCTTTCTTT.

CDR3 residues: CASSMMSSGANVLTF. The DNA for the CDR3 is TGTGCCAGTAGTATGATGAGTTCTGGGGCCAACGTCCTGACTTTC. This rearrangement joins TRBV19 to TRBJ2-6; the D is unclear. Germline V gene lookup returns CDR1 LNHDA and CDR2 SQIVND (reference sequence). The V end was cut by 3 bases, the J end by 1 base, with 7 bases between. This CDR3 has 15 amino acids.

The rearrangement links TRBV10-3 to TRBJ1-1, with D tentatively TRBD1 (6 bases). Per germline, CDR1 ENHRY and CDR2 SYGVKD. The V gene lost 2 bases and the J gene lost 5 bases, with 12 bases spanning the gap. The CDR3 length is 14 residues. CDR3 protein: CAISEGGAVTEAFF. The CDR3 DNA reads TGTGCCATCAGTGAGGGGGGCGCGGTAACTGAAGCTTTCTTT.

This clone was detected only once. This rearrangement joins TRBV2 to TRBJ2-1; TRBD2 is a possible D gene (5 bases). Germline CDR1 reads SNHLY; CDR2 reads FYNNEI. V gave up 10 bases and J gave up 0 bases, with 13 bases separating them. The CDR3 contains 14 residues. The CDR3, as DNA: TGTGCCACCGCGAGGAGGAGCTCCTACAATGAGCAGTTCTTC. It encodes CATARRSSYNEQFF.

The chain carries TRBV5-1 and TRBJ1-5; 7 bases are a match to TRBD1. CDR3 length equals 14 residues. J lost 6 bases, V lost 3 bases, and 6 bases had no gene match. CDR1 is SGHRS, CDR2 YFSETQ, per germline. The CDR3 DNA reads TGCGCCAGCAGCTCTACAGGGGCGGGTCAGCCCCAGCATTTT. It translates to CASSSTGAGQPQHF. Full variable domain (rest looked up from reference TRBV5-1 and TRBJ1-5): KAGVTQTPRYLIKTRGQQVTLSCSPISGHRSVSWYQQTPGQGLQFLFEYFSETQRNKGNFPGRFSGRQFSNSRSEMNVSTLELGDSALYLCASSSTGAGQPQHFGDGTRLSIL.

J is TRBJ2-7 and V is TRBV27, with 8 bases matching TRBD2. Germline-derived CDR1 and CDR2 are MNHEY and SMNVEV (reference sequence). CDR3 size: 14 residues. V trimming: 5 bases; J trimming: 4 bases; junction bases outside the gene matches: 7. DNA of the CDR3: TGTGCCAGCAGTCCCCAGGGACTAGGGTACGAGCAGTACTTC. Protein sequence: CASSPQGLGYEQYF.

This chain uses TRBV2 with TRBJ2-7; TRBD2 aligns across 11 bases. Germline V gene lookup returns CDR1 SNHLY and CDR2 FYNNEI. The CDR3 runs 15 residues. The trim removed 8 bases at V and 6 bases at J, leaving 12 bases unmatched. The CDR3: CASRGVAGGQGEQYF. CDR3 sequence (DNA): TGTGCCAGCCGAGGGGTAGCGGGGGGGCAGGGCGAGCAGTACTTC. Variable domain in full (rest from reference TRBV2 and TRBJ2-7): EPEVTQTPSHQVTQMGQEVILRCVPISNHLYFYWYRQILGQKVEFLVSFYNNEISEKSEIFDDQFSVERPDGSNFTLKIRSTKLEDSAMYFCASRGVAGGQGEQYFGPGTRLTVT.

V and J are TRBV15 and TRBJ1-2, with a weak D call TRBD1 (6 bases). V was pared by 0 bases and J by 4 bases, with 9 bases between. This CDR3 spans 14 amino acids. Germline V gene lookup returns CDR1 LNHNV and CDR2 YYDKDF (reference sequence). The CDR3 protein is CATSRDQQGYGYTF. The CDR3, as DNA: TGTGCCACCAGCAGAGATCAACAGGGCTATGGCTACACCTTC.

The chain joins TRBV6-6 to TRBJ2-5; TRBD2 matches at 15 bases. This CDR3 contains 14 residues. CDR1 and CDR2 from the germline V gene are MNHNY and SVGAGI (reference sequence). The trim removed 5 bases at V and 5 bases at J, leaving 0 bases unmatched. Here the CDR3 reads CASSGLAGGETQYF. The CDR3 DNA reads TGTGCCAGCAGTGGACTAGCGGGGGGGGAGACCCAGTACTTC.

The chain joins TRBV29-1 to TRBJ1-3; D uncertain. The CDR3 contains 13 residues. CDR1 and CDR2 from the germline V gene are SQVTM and ANQGSEA. Trimming left V 7 bases short and J 1 base short, with 11 bases between. CDR3 sequence: CSAERQSGNTIYF. The DNA of the CDR3 is TGCAGCGCCGAGCGGCAGTCTGGAAACACCATATATTTT.